The 15 T cell receptor beta chains listed next were all sequenced from one sample in a study of Tregs in tolerant kidney transplant recipients. Here immunoSEQ multiplex PCR was the method, and the copy in TCRdb shows in-frame clones only, minus some. In the table there are around 98,000 clones, 80% to 95% of which are singletons. The material was CD4+ T cells from blood, obtained before the transplant. Receptors originate from a human donor who received a combined kidney and bone marrow transplant.

CDR3 coding DNA: TGCGCCAGCAGCTTGGGGGAGACCCGCGGGGAGCTGTTTTTT. This encodes CASSLGETRGELFF. V usage is TRBV5-1 and J usage is TRBJ2-2; D is possibly TRBD2 (5 bases). This CDR3 is 14 amino acids long. Germline V gene lookup returns CDR1 SGHRS and CDR2 YFSETQ. Trimming left V 0 bases short and J 7 bases short, with 10 bases between.

This chain links TRBV30 with TRBJ1-2, with 12 positions matching TRBD1. V lost 2 bases, J lost 3 bases, and 10 bases stayed unmatched. Looked up from germline, CDR1 is GTSNPN and CDR2 is SVGIG (reference sequence). The CDR3 loop spans 17 amino acids. The CDR3 spells CAWSRRRDRGPYYGYTF. The CDR3 DNA follows: TGTGCCTGGAGTAGGCGGCGGGACAGGGGGCCTTACTATGGCTACACCTTC.

J is TRBJ1-2 and V is TRBV5-8; D not certain. The ends were cut back, 2 bases at V and 4 bases at J, with 15 bases in the middle. Germline V gives CDR1 SGHTS, CDR2 YDEGEE. This CDR3 has 15 residues. The DNA of the CDR3 is TGTGCCAGCAGCTTCGGGTCCGCGGCCGCCTATGGCTACACCTTC. Translating gives CASSFGSAAAYGYTF. The entire variable domain, with the rest obtained from reference TRBV5-8 and TRBJ1-2, is as follows: EAGVTQSPTHLIKTRGQQATLRCSPISGHTSVYWYQQALGLGLQFLLWYDEGEERNRGNFPPRFSGRQFPNYSSELNVNALELEDSALYLCASSFGSAAAYGYTFGSGTRLTVV.

The V call is TRBV5-8, the J call TRBJ2-3; 11 nucleotides align to TRBD2. The germline gives CDR1 SGHTS, CDR2 YDEGEE. CDR3 length equals 16 residues. V was pared by 5 bases and J by 4 bases, with 9 bases of the junction left unmatched. CDR3 in DNA: TGTGCCAGCAGTCGAACCCTGGGACTAGCGGCAGATACGCAGTATTTT. This encodes CASSRTLGLAADTQYF.

J is TRBJ1-5 and V is TRBV19, with 11 bases that match TRBD1. The J segment lost 6 bases and the V segment lost 8 bases, leaving 3 bases of the junction unmatched. Germline assignment: CDR1 LNHDA and CDR2 SQIVND (reference sequence). The CDR3 is 13 residues long. The CDR3 reads CASWTGGIQPQHF. In nucleotides, the CDR3 is TGTGCCAGTTGGACAGGGGGCATTCAGCCCCAGCATTTT.

This chain connects TRBV10-3 to TRBJ2-1; D perhaps matches TRBD1 (5 bases). The V and J ends lost 10 bases and 5 bases respectively, with 21 bases between them. CDR3 length: 15 residues. Germline CDR1 and CDR2: ENHRY and SYGVKD. The CDR3 DNA sequence: TGTGCCACCCGGAAATTTCAGGGCGGCAACAATGAGCAGTTCTTC. It specifies CATRKFQGGNNEQFF.

The chain combines TRBV11-3 with TRBJ2-2, with D possibly being TRBD2 (5 bases). V lost 5 bases, J lost 1 base, and 11 bases lay in between. This CDR3 spans 15 amino acids. The germline V gene has CDR1 SGHNT and CDR2 YENEEA. The CDR3 DNA reads as TGTGCCAGCAGCGCCGCACGGGAGAACACCGGGGAGCTGTTTTTT. Its protein product is CASSAARENTGELFF.

V usage is TRBV18 and J usage is TRBJ2-7; no clear D. This CDR3 has 13 amino acids. Germline loops: CDR1 KGHSH, CDR2 LQKENI. V lost 2 bases and J 3 bases, leaving 8 bases between the germline ends. The CDR3 nucleotides are TGTGCCAGCTCACCAACCTACCTCTACGAGCAGTACTTC. The encoded protein is CASSPTYLYEQYF.

V and J are TRBV23-1 and TRBJ2-7, with 7 bases fitting TRBD2. TRBV23-1 is reported as an ORF; its role is uncertain. J lost 7 bases, V lost 0 bases, and 9 bases had no gene match. The CDR3 loop spans 15 amino acids. The CDR3 sequence is CASSQSAGEVREQYF. The DNA of the CDR3 is TGCGCCAGCAGTCAATCGGCGGGAGAGGTGAGGGAGCAGTACTTC.

This clone was recorded only once. The rearrangement uses TRBV10-3 and TRBJ1-1; possible D gene TRBD1, 6 bases. CDR3 size: 14 residues. V lost 10 bases and J lost 4, with 19 bases in between. The V gene's germline CDR1 is ENHRY and CDR2 SYGVKD. CDR3 region: CATDALDSSTEAFF. The CDR3 DNA sequence: TGTGCCACCGATGCCCTGGACAGCTCCACTGAAGCTTTCTTT.

The chain employs TRBV6-5 and TRBJ1-1; TRBD1 aligns across 8 bases. The germline V gene has CDR1 MNHEY and CDR2 SVGAGI. The V segment lost 5 bases and the J segment 5 bases; nucleotides outside the gene matches: 4. This CDR3 has 13 amino acids. The CDR3 DNA is TGTGCCAGCAGTCAGAGACAGGGGACTGAAGCTTTCTTT. Translating it yields CASSQRQGTEAFF.

The chain employs TRBV6-1 and TRBJ2-7; 9 nucleotides line up with TRBD1. This CDR3 region has 14 residues. The ends lost 5 bases at V and 5 bases at J; junction bases unmatched: 7. Per the germline V gene, CDR1 is MNHNS and CDR2 is SASEGT. CDR3 sequence: CASSRRTGVDEQYF. The CDR3 nucleotides are TGTGCCAGCAGTCGCCGGACAGGGGTGGACGAGCAGTACTTC.

The chain recombines TRBV2 with TRBJ1-1; 7 positions agree with TRBD1. The CDR3 has 13 residues. V lost 8 bases to trimming and J lost 3 bases; unmatched junction nucleotides: 6. The germline CDR1 and CDR2 sequences are SNHLY and FYNNEI. The CDR3 DNA sequence: TGTGCCAGCGGTTCTGACAGGGACACTGAAGCTTTCTTT. Amino acid sequence: CASGSDRDTEAFF.

The CDR3 DNA sequence: TGTGCCAGCAGCTTAGGGGGGCGCTACTATGGCTACACCTTC. Residues: CASSLGGRYYGYTF. The V and J genes are TRBV11-2 and TRBJ1-2; D possibly corresponds to TRBD1 (6 bases). The CDR3 sequence is 14 residues long. The ends were cut back, 1 base at V and 3 bases at J, with 9 bases in the middle. Germline CDR1 SGHAT, CDR2 FQNNGV.

CDR3 in DNA: TGCGCCAGCAGCTTGGCCCGGACAGGGGGCGCGGGCGGGGAGCTGTTTTTT. Residues: CASSLARTGGAGGELFF. The J gene is TRBJ2-2, the V gene TRBV5-1; 11 bases fit TRBD1. The CDR3 is 17 amino acids. Trimming cost V 0 bases and J 7 bases; bases outside gene matches: 8. The germline CDR1 and CDR2 sequences are SGHRS and YFSETQ.